A single sample gave rise to the 27 T cell receptor beta chains below, sequenced in a study of T cells in Graves' hyperthyroidism and ophthalmopathy. RNA transcripts were the template for amplifying TCR beta CDR3 regions. A set of HTBI primers served as the primers for a first-round RT-PCR of the TCR CDR3. Each CDR3 protein gets one entry after TCRdb re-called the multiplex PCR reads with MiXCR. The repertoire has roughly 300,000 distinct CDR3 sequences, about 18% of them found once; the top ten carry 45% to 55%. The sequenced material came from blood. All receptors come from a woman between 45 and 60 years old with Graves' hyperthyroidism.

This clonotype was seen repeatedly, ten times or more. V usage is TRBV2 and J usage is TRBJ2-1; tentatively, D is TRBD1 or TRBD2 (5 bases each). Germline V CDR1 and CDR2: SNHLY, FYNNEI. The CDR3 runs to 15 residues. Trimming removed 3 bases from V and 6 bases from J, with 15 bases in between. CDR3 residues: CASSEGPHLLNEQFF. The CDR3 DNA sequence: TGTGCCAGCAGTGAGGGACCACACCTCCTCAATGAGCAGTTCTTC.

This clonotype was picked up a small number of times. DNA of the CDR3: TGTGCCAGCAGTTACCCCGCGGCTGATCCAGGGTTGACTGAAGCTTTCTTT. Protein: CASSYPAADPGLTEAFF. This sequence joins TRBV6-5 and TRBJ1-1, with a weak D call TRBD1 (5 bases). Looked up from germline, CDR1 is MNHEY and CDR2 is SVGAGI. Deletions cut 2 bases from V and 5 bases from J, with 21 bases between. The CDR3 has 17 residues.

This CDR3 reads CASSLPLGTETTDTQYF. CDR3 coding DNA: TGTGCCAGCAGCCTCCCCCTTGGGACAGAAACCACAGATACGCAGTATTTT. The chain has TRBV16 and TRBJ2-3; 7 nucleotides align to TRBD1. V was clipped by 4 bases and J by 2 bases; unmatched bases: 12. CDR1 is KGHSY, CDR2 FQNENV, per germline. The CDR3 length is 17 residues.

The V and J genes are TRBV4-1 and TRBJ2-7; 7 nucleotides agree with TRBD2. The V gene end was trimmed by 0 bases and the J gene end by 2 bases; junction bases not matched to a gene: 4. The V gene's germline CDR1 is MGHRA and CDR2 YSYEKL. The CDR3 sequence is 15 residues long. The CDR3 region is CASSQEHLAAYEQYV. CDR3 nucleotide sequence: TGCGCCAGCAGCCAAGAACACCTAGCGGCCTACGAGCAGTACGTC.

This clonotype was detected ten times or more. The chain couples TRBV20-1 to TRBJ2-1; 13 bases fit TRBD2. This CDR3 comprises 15 residues. V gave up 7 bases and J gave up 6 bases; unmatched junction bases: 9. Per germline, CDR1 DFQATT and CDR2 SNEGSKA (reference sequence). DNA of the CDR3: TGCAGTGTCCCGCCTGGGACTAGCGGGGCCAATGAGCAGTTCTTC. It is translated as CSVPPGTSGANEQFF.

This chain joins TRBV29-1 and TRBJ1-1, with D unresolved. Trimming took 4 bases from V and 5 from J, leaving 8 bases between them. Per germline, CDR1 SQVTM and CDR2 ANQGSEA. The CDR3 loop spans 11 amino acids. CDR3 in DNA: TGCAGCGTTGGAGGTGGTACTGAAGCTTTCTTT. It codes for CSVGGGTEAFF.

In this sample, this clonotype turned up many times. V and J are TRBV11-2 and TRBJ2-1, with D hard to call. Trimming pared 5 bases from V and 0 bases from J, leaving 11 bases between. CDR1 and CDR2 from the germline V gene are SGHAT and FQNNGV. The CDR3 runs 15 residues. CDR3 DNA sequence: TGTGCCAGCAGCCCCCTGAGTAGCTCCTACAATGAGCAGTTCTTC. Translated: CASSPLSSSYNEQFF.

This clonotype was seen only a few times. The chain recombines TRBV4-1 with TRBJ1-2; D is undetermined. V lost 4 bases to trimming and J lost 3 bases, with 18 bases between them. The CDR3 is 16 residues long. The germline V gene encodes CDR1 MGHRA and CDR2 YSYEKL. The CDR3 DNA is TGCGCCAGCAGCCGCCTACAGAGTAGTCTGGACTATGGCTACACCTTC. Protein: CASSRLQSSLDYGYTF.

J is TRBJ2-5 and V is TRBV6-1, with TRBD2 identical over 12 bases. CDR1 is MNHNS, CDR2 SASEGT, per germline. The CDR3 runs 17 residues. V trimming: 3 bases; J trimming: 5 bases; junction bases outside the gene matches: 10. CDR3 bases: TGTGCCAGCAGTGATAATTGGTCTAGCGGGGGGGGGGAGACCCAGTACTTC. Translated: CASSDNWSSGGGETQYF.

As concerns this clonotype: This may be a read error, as it is one base from a much larger clone. The chain couples TRBV27 to TRBJ1-2; D gene ambiguous. V lost 5 bases to trimming and J lost 7 bases, with 14 bases between them. This CDR3 region has 13 residues. Germline V CDR1 and CDR2: MNHEY, SMNVEV (reference sequence). CDR3 amino acids: CASSPQISFGYTF. Written as DNA, the CDR3 is TGTGCCAGCAGTCCCCAGATCTCCTTTGGCTACACCTTC.

The sample holds a few counts of this clonotype. The gene calls are TRBV7-9 and TRBJ1-2; 10 bases match TRBD1. Germline trimming cut 3 bases from V and 4 bases from J; bases unmatched to any gene: 2. Germline V gene data show CDR1 as SEHNR and CDR2 as FQNEAQ (reference sequence). The CDR3 runs 14 residues. The chain's CDR3 is CASSFGTGVYGYTF. The CDR3, as DNA: TGTGCCAGCAGCTTTGGGACAGGGGTCTATGGCTACACCTTC.

In this sample, this clonotype turned up many times. The V and J genes are TRBV6-1 and TRBJ2-1, with D possibly being TRBD1 (5 bases). Per germline, CDR1 MNHNS and CDR2 SASEGT. The V and J ends lost 7 bases and 5 bases respectively, with 12 bases between them. CDR3 length equals 13 residues. The CDR3 DNA is TGTGCCAGCATGGCAGGGAAGAACAATGAGCAGTTCTTC. It yields the protein CASMAGKNNEQFF.

There are many counts of this clonotype. The chain employs TRBV3-1 and TRBJ2-5; 8 positions agree with TRBD2. This CDR3 has 13 residues. J gave up 6 bases and V 5 bases, and 5 bases lay outside the gene matches. Germline V lookup: CDR1 LGHDT, CDR2 YNNKEL (reference sequence). CDR3 sequence reads: CASSEGLVKTQYF. The CDR3 DNA reads TGTGCCAGCAGCGAGGGACTAGTAAAGACCCAGTACTTC.

This clonotype was found a few times. The chain joins TRBV5-5 to TRBJ2-2; 9 positions match TRBD2. The CDR3 runs to 15 residues. Germline-derived CDR1 and CDR2 are SGHKS and YYEKEE (reference sequence). Losses at the gene ends were 2 bases for V and 7 bases for J; bases not matched to a gene: 6. The CDR3 DNA is TGTGCCAGCAGCTTAGTAGCGGGAGTGATCGGGGAGCTGTTTTTT. Translation gives CASSLVAGVIGELFF.

The chain couples TRBV5-1 to TRBJ2-6, with D unresolved. CDR1 and CDR2 from the germline V gene are SGHRS and YFSETQ. The CDR3 extends over 15 amino acids. The germline V and J ends were trimmed by 5 bases and 0 bases, with 9 bases remaining between them. The CDR3 loop is CASRWTSSGANVLTF. In nucleotides, the CDR3 is TGCGCCAGCAGGTGGACGAGCTCTGGGGCCAACGTCCTGACTTTC.

This clonotype has a count of ten or more. V gene TRBV6-1 combines with J gene TRBJ2-1, with unresolved D. CDR1 is MNHNS, CDR2 SASEGT, per germline. The V end was cut by 9 bases, the J end by 4 bases, with 13 bases between. The length of the CDR3 is 13 residues. In DNA, the CDR3 is TGTGCCAGTCTTCCACTGGGGTACAATGAGCAGTTCTTC. It specifies CASLPLGYNEQFF.

This clonotype was seen many times. The chain combines TRBV2 with TRBJ2-5; 11 nucleotides line up with TRBD2. In germline, CDR1 is SNHLY, CDR2 FYNNEI. V lost 7 bases, J lost 5 bases, and 6 bases stayed unmatched. The length of the CDR3 is 14 residues. Written as DNA, the CDR3 is TGTGCCAGCAATTGGAGGACTAGCGGGGAGACCCAGTACTTC. Translated, it gives CASNWRTSGETQYF.

This clonotype was counted many times. The rearrangement links TRBV2 to TRBJ2-7; D might be TRBD1 (6 bases). Germline V gene lookup returns CDR1 SNHLY and CDR2 FYNNEI. The CDR3 length is 15 residues. The V gene lost 5 bases and the J gene lost 0 bases, with 14 bases spanning the gap. The CDR3 region has the DNA TGTGCCAGCAGTCAACAGGGACCGAGCTCCTACGAGCAGTACGTC. It specifies CASSQQGPSSYEQYV.

This clonotype was seen ten or more times. This chain uses TRBV6-1 with TRBJ2-7, with a tentative D call TRBD2 (5 bases). Trimming stripped 5 bases from V and 0 bases from J, with 11 bases between. The CDR3 loop spans 14 amino acids. Germline values: CDR1 MNHNS, CDR2 SASEGT. The CDR3 loop reads CASSYSVGSYEQYF. The CDR3 DNA is TGTGCCAGCAGTTATAGCGTAGGCTCCTACGAGCAGTACTTC.

The chain recombines TRBV7-9 with TRBJ2-3; 12 bases align to TRBD2. With 6 bases clipped from V and 8 bases from J, the junction kept 12 bases outside the gene matches. Germline values: CDR1 SEHNR, CDR2 FQNEAQ (reference sequence). CDR3 length equals 16 residues. Here the CDR3 reads CASSHTSGRLIATQYF. The CDR3 DNA reads TGTGCCAGCAGTCATACTAGCGGGAGGTTGATTGCTACGCAGTATTTT.

The sample holds a few counts of this clonotype. The chain recombines TRBV20-1 with TRBJ1-5; D uncertain. The V gene lost 0 bases and the J gene lost 4 bases, with 4 bases spanning the gap. This CDR3 has 12 residues. Germline values: CDR1 DFQATT, CDR2 SNEGSKA (reference sequence). The CDR3 reads CSARDINQPQHF. The CDR3 DNA sequence: TGCAGTGCTAGAGATATTAATCAGCCCCAGCATTTT.

The chain employs TRBV4-1 and TRBJ2-1; 12 bases line up with TRBD2. The V segment lost 5 bases and the J segment 10 bases; nucleotides outside the gene matches: 15. The CDR3 is 17 residues long. Germline lookup yields CDR1 MGHRA and CDR2 YSYEKL. The CDR3 here is CASSFNLAGGYGGEQFF. The DNA of the CDR3 is TGCGCCAGCAGCTTTAATCTAGCGGGGGGGTATGGAGGCGAGCAGTTCTTC.

On this clonotype: Just one base apart from a much larger clone, this may be a read error. The chain is built from TRBV18 and TRBJ2-7; 12 nucleotides agree with TRBD2. Germline trimming cut 11 bases from V and 5 bases from J; bases unmatched to any gene: 13. Germline V lookup: CDR1 KGHSH, CDR2 LQKENI. There are 15 residues in the CDR3. In nucleotides, the CDR3 is TGTGCCCCCCGCCCTAGCGGGGGGGCCATAAACGAGCAGTACGTC. Its protein product is CAPRPSGGAINEQYV.

The V and J genes are TRBV20-1 and TRBJ1-2; D unresolved. The CDR3 length is 12 residues. Trimming pared 6 bases from V and 5 bases from J, leaving 13 bases between. Per germline, CDR1 DFQATT and CDR2 SNEGSKA (reference sequence). The CDR3 spells CSANGRTYGYTF. CDR3 nucleotides: TGCAGTGCCAACGGCAGGACTTATGGCTACACCTTC.

This sequence joins TRBV7-2 and TRBJ1-5; D may be TRBD1 (5 bases). Germline CDR1 SGHTA, CDR2 FQGNSA. Between the trimmed V and J ends, which lost 3 bases and 5 bases, there was a span of 14 bases. CDR3 length: 15 residues. The CDR3 nucleotides read TGTGCCAGCAGCTTTAGGGACGGCCTTTATCAGCCCCAGCATTTT. Its translation is CASSFRDGLYQPQHF.

This clonotype occurred many times. The V and J genes are TRBV12-3 or TRBV12-4 and TRBJ2-2; 11 bases line up with TRBD2. V gave up 5 bases and J gave up 4 bases; unmatched junction bases: 6. The CDR3 covers 16 residues. CDR3 in DNA: TGTGCCAGCAGTCTAATAGCGGGAGGGGCCACCGGGGAGCTGTTTTTT. Its translation is CASSLIAGGATGELFF.

In this sample, this clonotype turned up a few times. CDR3 amino acids: CASSGGDSYGYTF. CDR3 DNA: TGTGCCAGCAGCGGGGGGGACAGCTATGGCTACACCTTC. V is TRBV9 and J is TRBJ1-2; 7 bases align to TRBD1. CDR3 size: 13 residues. Germline values: CDR1 SGDLS, CDR2 YYNGEE. V gave up 3 bases and J gave up 4 bases; unmatched junction bases: 3.